This TCR beta chain was recorded in a study of T cell clones after liver transplantation. Overall study context: Draws occurred before transplant, before withdrawal, and after complete or failed withdrawal. Whole-study results and caveats: Low donor cell numbers restricted donor-reactive repertoire measurement in a couple of subjects.

CDR1 is KGHSH, CDR2 LQKENI, per germline. The CDR3 sequence is 15 residues long. The V gene lost 4 bases and the J gene lost 2 bases, with 14 bases spanning the gap. Libraries were prepared by immunoSEQ multiplex PCR; TCRdb keeps only in-frame clonotypes and omits some of them. The repertoire holds over 50,000 clones, with roughly 84% as singletons. Notes on this clone: Its antigen is not known.

Sequences were derived from CD4+ T cells from blood, sampled before liver transplant. V and J are TRBV18 and TRBJ1-1; D gene ambiguous. The clonotype was recovered from a human donor who received a liver transplant. The CDR3, as DNA: TGTGCCAGCTCACTAGCTATTGGAGTCAACACTGAAGCTTTCTTT. It encodes CASSLAIGVNTEAFF. The complete variable domain, with remaining parts taken from reference TRBV18 and TRBJ1-1, reads NAGVMQNPRHLVRRRGQEARLRCSPMKGHSHVYWYRQLPEEGLKFMVYLQKENIIDESGMPKERFSAEFPKEGPSILRIQQVVRGDSAAYFCASSLAIGVNTEAFFGQGTRLTVV.